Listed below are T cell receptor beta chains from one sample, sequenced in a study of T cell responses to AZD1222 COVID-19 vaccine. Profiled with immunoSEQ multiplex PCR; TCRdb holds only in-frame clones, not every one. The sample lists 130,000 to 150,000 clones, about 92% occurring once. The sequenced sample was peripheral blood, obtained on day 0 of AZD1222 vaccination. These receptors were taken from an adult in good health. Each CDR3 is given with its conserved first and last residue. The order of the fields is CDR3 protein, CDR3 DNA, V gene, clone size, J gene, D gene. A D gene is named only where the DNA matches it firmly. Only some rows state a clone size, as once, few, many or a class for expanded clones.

CASKLGAGTGELFF,TGTGCCAGCAAGTTAGGTGCGGGGACCGGGGAGCTGTTTTTT,TRBV28,NA,TRBJ2-2,NA
CASSTGTGDFNEQFF,TGTGCCAGCTCAACCGGGACAGGGGATTTCAATGAGCAGTTCTTC,TRBV18,NA,TRBJ2-1,TRBD1
CASSLLVQGRSITEAFF,TGTGCCAGCAGCTTGTTAGTGCAGGGGCGGTCTATAACTGAAGCTTTCTTT,TRBV5-5,NA,TRBJ1-1,NA
CASSYRQEHYEQYF,TGTGCCAGCAGTTATCGACAGGAACACTACGAGCAGTACTTC,TRBV6-5,NA,TRBJ2-7,NA
CASSFNTGYSYGYTF,TGTGCCAGCAGTTTCAATACAGGGTATAGCTATGGCTACACCTTC,TRBV7-2,few,TRBJ1-2,NA
CAWSGDVNQPQHF,TGTGCCTGGAGTGGGGATGTCAATCAGCCCCAGCATTTT,TRBV30,NA,TRBJ1-5,NA
CASSQGRNYGYTF,TGTGCCAGCAGCCAGGGTCGGAACTATGGCTACACCTTC,TRBV7-3,NA,TRBJ1-2,NA
CASSLATGTDTQYF,TGTGCCAGCAGCTTAGCGACGGGCACAGATACGCAGTATTTT,TRBV7-2,NA,TRBJ2-3,NA
CASSRRDFPKYNEQFF,TGTGCCAGCAGCCGTAGGGACTTCCCCAAATACAATGAGCAGTTCTTC,TRBV27,NA,TRBJ2-1,NA
CASRRTGDNSPLHF,TGTGCCAGCAGGAGGACAGGGGACAATTCACCCCTCCACTTT,TRBV7-8,NA,TRBJ1-6,TRBD1
CASSVEYPPSGNTIYF,TGTGCCAGCAGCGTAGAGTACCCACCCTCTGGAAACACCATATATTTT,TRBV9,once,TRBJ1-3,NA
CAISEWLLESNYEQYF,TGTGCCATCAGTGAGTGGTTGCTAGAATCTAACTACGAGCAGTACTTC,TRBV10-3,NA,TRBJ2-7,NA
CASSLALRPSRATGELFF,TGTGCCAGCAGCTTGGCCCTCCGTCCTAGCAGGGCCACCGGGGAGCTGTTTTTT,TRBV5-5,NA,TRBJ2-2,NA
CASSSFLSTGIHQPQHF,TGTGCCAGCAGTTCCTTTCTATCGACAGGGATCCATCAGCCCCAGCATTTT,TRBV27,NA,TRBJ1-5,TRBD1
CASSLRTDKYF,TGCGCCAGCAGCCTTCGGACAGATAAGTACTTC,TRBV5-1,NA,TRBJ2-5,NA
CASSLLGGVWGYTF,TGTGCCAGCAGCCTTTTGGGAGGGGTATGGGGCTACACCTTC,TRBV7-8,NA,TRBJ1-2,NA
CATSRGGGGVNQPQHF,TGTGCCACCAGCAGAGGGGGTGGCGGGGTCAATCAGCCCCAGCATTTT,TRBV15,NA,TRBJ1-5,NA
CSALQTVLQFF,TGCAGTGCTCTCCAGACGGTATTGCAGTTCTTC,TRBV20-1,once,TRBJ2-1,NA